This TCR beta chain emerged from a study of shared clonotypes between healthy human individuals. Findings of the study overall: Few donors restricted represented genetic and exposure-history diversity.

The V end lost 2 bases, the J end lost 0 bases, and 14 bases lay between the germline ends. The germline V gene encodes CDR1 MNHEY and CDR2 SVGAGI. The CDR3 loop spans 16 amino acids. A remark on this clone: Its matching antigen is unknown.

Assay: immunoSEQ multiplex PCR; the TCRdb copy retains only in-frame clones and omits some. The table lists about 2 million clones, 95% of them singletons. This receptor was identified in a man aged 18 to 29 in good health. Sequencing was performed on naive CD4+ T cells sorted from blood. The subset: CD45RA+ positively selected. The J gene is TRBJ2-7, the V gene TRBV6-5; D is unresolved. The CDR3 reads CASSYQAPVNSYEQYF. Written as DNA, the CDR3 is TGTGCCAGCAGTTACCAAGCCCCTGTCAACTCCTACGAGCAGTACTTC.